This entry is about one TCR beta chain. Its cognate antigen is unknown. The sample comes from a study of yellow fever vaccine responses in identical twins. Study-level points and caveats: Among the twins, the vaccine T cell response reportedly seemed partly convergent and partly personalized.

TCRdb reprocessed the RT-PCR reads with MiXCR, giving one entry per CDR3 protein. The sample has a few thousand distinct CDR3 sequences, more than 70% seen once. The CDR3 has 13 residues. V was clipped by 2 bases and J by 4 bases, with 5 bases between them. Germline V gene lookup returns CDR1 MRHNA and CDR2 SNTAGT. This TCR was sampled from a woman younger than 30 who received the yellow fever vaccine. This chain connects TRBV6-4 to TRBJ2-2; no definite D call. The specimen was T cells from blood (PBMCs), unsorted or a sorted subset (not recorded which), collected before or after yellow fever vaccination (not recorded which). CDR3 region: CASSDRSTGELFF. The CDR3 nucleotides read TGTGCCAGCAGTGACAGATCCACCGGGGAGCTGTTTTTT.